The clone carrying this T cell receptor (beta chain) has a single count. Its target is unknown. This sample was included in a study of STAT3 mutations in large granular lymphocyte leukemia. Study-level results: Every T-LGLL patient had at least one immunodominant TCRbeta clonotype.

Assay used: immunoSEQ multiplex PCR; TCRdb lists only in-frame clones, some missing. The sample records around 3,700 clones, over 80% being singletons. This clonotype was sampled from a boy aged 5-17 years with T-cell large granular lymphocyte leukemia. Some clones in this sample may be carry-over from other donors' samples. Specimen: peripheral blood mononuclear cells.

Here the CDR3 DNA reads TGCGCCAGCAGCTTGGCAGGGTATGAAGATACGCAGTATTTT. This sequence encodes CASSLAGYEDTQYF. V usage is TRBV5-1 and J usage is TRBJ2-3; perhaps TRBD1 as D (5 bases). V was shortened by 0 bases and J by 5 bases, with 10 bases between the two germline ends. The CDR3 covers 14 residues. The germline CDR1 and CDR2 sequences are SGHRS and YFSETQ.